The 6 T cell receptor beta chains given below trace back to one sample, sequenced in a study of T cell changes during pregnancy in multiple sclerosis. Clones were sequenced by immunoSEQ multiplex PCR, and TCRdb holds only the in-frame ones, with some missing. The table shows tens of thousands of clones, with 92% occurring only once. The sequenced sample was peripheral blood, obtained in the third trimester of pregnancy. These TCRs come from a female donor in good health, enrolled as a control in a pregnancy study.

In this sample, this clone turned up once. The chain's CDR3 is CASSGHYSNQPQHF. The CDR3 DNA reads TGTGCCAGCAGTGGACATTATAGCAATCAGCCCCAGCATTTT. The chain combines TRBV28 with TRBJ1-5; possibly TRBD1 for D (5 bases). Trimming removed 5 bases at V and 0 bases at J, with 8 bases between. Germline V gene sequence: CDR1 MDHEN, CDR2 SYDVKM. The CDR3 covers 14 residues.

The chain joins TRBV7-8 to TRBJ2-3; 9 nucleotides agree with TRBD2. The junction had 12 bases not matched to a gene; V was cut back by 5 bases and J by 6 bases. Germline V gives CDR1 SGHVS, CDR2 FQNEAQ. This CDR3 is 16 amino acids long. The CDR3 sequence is CASSLPLAGFTDTQYF. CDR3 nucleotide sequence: TGTGCCAGCAGCCTGCCGCTAGCGGGGTTTACCGATACGCAGTATTTT.

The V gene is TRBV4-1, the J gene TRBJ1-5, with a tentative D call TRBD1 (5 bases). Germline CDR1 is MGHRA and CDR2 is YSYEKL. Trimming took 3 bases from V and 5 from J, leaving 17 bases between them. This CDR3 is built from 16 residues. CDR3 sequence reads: CASSHAGGGWDQPQHF. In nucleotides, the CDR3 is TGCGCCAGCAGCCACGCTGGGGGAGGGTGGGATCAGCCCCAGCATTTT.

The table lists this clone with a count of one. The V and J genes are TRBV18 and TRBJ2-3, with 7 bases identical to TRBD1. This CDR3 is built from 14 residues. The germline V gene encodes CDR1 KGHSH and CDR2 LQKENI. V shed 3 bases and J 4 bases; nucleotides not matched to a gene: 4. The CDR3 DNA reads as TGTGCCAGCTCACCGGGGCAGGGGGCAGATACGCAGTATTTT. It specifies CASSPGQGADTQYF. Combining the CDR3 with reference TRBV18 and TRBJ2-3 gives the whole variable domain NAGVMQNPRHLVRRRGQEARLRCSPMKGHSHVYWYRQLPEEGLKFMVYLQKENIIDESGMPKERFSAEFPKEGPSILRIQQVVRGDSAAYFCASSPGQGADTQYFGPGTRLTVL.

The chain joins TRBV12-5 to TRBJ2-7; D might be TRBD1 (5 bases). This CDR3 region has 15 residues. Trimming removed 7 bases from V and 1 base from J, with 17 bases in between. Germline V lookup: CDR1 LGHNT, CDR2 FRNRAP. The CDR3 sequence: CASALGQVGSYEQYF. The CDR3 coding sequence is TGTGCTAGTGCCCTGGGGCAGGTGGGATCCTACGAGCAGTACTTC.

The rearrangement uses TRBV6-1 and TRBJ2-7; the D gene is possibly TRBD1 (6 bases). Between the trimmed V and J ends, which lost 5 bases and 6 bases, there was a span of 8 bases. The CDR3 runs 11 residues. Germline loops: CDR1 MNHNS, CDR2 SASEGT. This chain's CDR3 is CASSQTGEQYF. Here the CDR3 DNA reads TGTGCCAGCAGTCAGACAGGCGAGCAGTACTTC.